This T cell receptor beta chain was sequenced for a study of cytomegalovirus exposure and HLA in healthy donors. Notes on the study in general: There were fewer than 200 TCR beta chains listed as cytomegalovirus-associated.

The primer mix had 60 Vbeta and 13 Jbeta primers. TCRdb's table, derived via immunoSEQ multiplex PCR, lists solely in-frame clones and lacks some. This table holds around 140,000 clones, about 84% found once. Regarding this clone: The target antigen is unknown.

J lost 4 bases, V lost 4 bases, and 2 bases had no gene match. This CDR3 is built from 13 residues. Germline CDR1 is SEHNR and CDR2 is FQNEAQ (reference sequence). Sequencing used PBMCs. The chain is built from TRBV7-9 and TRBJ1-2; TRBD1 matches at 8 bases. The TCR was taken from a man aged 50-59 years in good health and CMV-seronegative. CDR3 bases: TGTGCCAGCAGCTCGGGACAGGTCTATGGCTACACCTTC. It yields the protein CASSSGQVYGYTF.